These T cell receptor beta chains were read from a single sample in a study of shared clonotypes between healthy human individuals. TCRdb's table, derived via immunoSEQ multiplex PCR, lists solely in-frame clones and lacks some. The data hold 500,000 to 550,000 clones, with about 96% observed a single time. Sequencing was done on a sample of naive CD4+ T cells sorted from blood. All receptors derive from a woman in her 30s in good health. The conserved cysteine and the conserved F or W are not part of the CDR3 here. The D gene is left open where the match is weak.

d_call,j_call,v_call,cdr3_aa
NA,TRBJ1-4,TRBV18,ASGDGREKLF
NA,TRBJ2-2,TRBV2,ASSGVNTGELF
NA,TRBJ2-5,TRBV28,ASSSPGTAGQTQY
TRBD1,TRBJ1-4,TRBV5-1,ASSLDWTGVATNEKLF
TRBD1,NA,TRBV7-2,ASSRGRAAGGYEQY
TRBD2,TRBJ2-7,TRBV28,ASSLAGVYEQY
TRBD2,TRBJ2-3,TRBV19,ASSILAGGSDTQY
TRBD2,TRBJ2-2,TRBV5-1,ASSADAGGGGGELF
NA,TRBJ2-7,TRBV27,ASSLLGEQY
TRBD1,TRBJ2-7,TRBV5-4,ASSIDRVYEQY
NA,TRBJ2-7,TRBV7-9,ASSLIQQSYEQY
NA,TRBJ1-2,TRBV27,ASSKHENYGYT
NA,NA,TRBV28,ASGTSPLYEQY
NA,TRBJ2-2,TRBV28,ASSLWRGSGELF
NA,TRBJ1-3,TRBV5-6,ASSFLGSSSSNTIY
NA,TRBJ2-3,TRBV11-1,ASSAGTTDTQY
NA,TRBJ1-1,TRBV18,ASSPSRDTEAF
TRBD1,TRBJ1-5,TRBV7-9,ASSEQGAIQPQH
NA,TRBJ2-7,TRBV6-5,ASSYRGRDEQY
NA,TRBJ1-3,TRBV28,ASSFWPDTIY
NA,TRBJ2-5,TRBV5-1,ASSLGGSGETQY
NA,NA,TRBV27,ASSLSGRSEQY
NA,TRBJ2-7,TRBV5-6,ASSFGQFTAYEQY
NA,TRBJ2-6,TRBV28,ASSFWGDGANVLT
NA,TRBJ1-2,TRBV7-3,ASSLQGRFDGYT
TRBD1,TRBJ1-5,TRBV28,ASSWKGFGTGGEQPQH